What follows describes a single TCR beta chain. These data belong to a study of blood T cell repertoires in COVID-19. Across the study: Acute and convalescent COVID-19 samples came from the United States, Italy and Spain. PBMCs, B-cell-depleted T cells, or T cells provided the cDNA or gDNA that made up the material.

Original data processing: It was from reference gene primer amplification that nucleated cell counts were estimated. Using immunoSEQ multiplex PCR, the repertoire was profiled, and TCRdb retains in-frame clones only, with some absent. Clone size and V and J calls were adopted from that table, with D and trimming inferred from the DNA. The sample comprises roughly 39,000 clones, around 86% of which are singletons, and around a fifth rests with the top ten. The CDR3 is 14 amino acids. Trimming cost V 4 bases and J 0 bases, with 10 bases left between them. CDR1 and CDR2 from the germline V gene are SGHRS and YFSETQ.

Sequencing was done on a sample of peripheral blood. The V and J genes are TRBV5-1 and TRBJ1-1; weak D call: TRBD1 (5 bases). This TCR was recovered from a man aged 45-65 years in a cohort sampled during active COVID-19. CDR3 region: CASSMTVMNTEAFF. The CDR3 DNA reads TGCGCCAGCAGCATGACAGTCATGAACACTGAAGCTTTCTTT. The full variable domain, completed using reference TRBV5-1 and TRBJ1-1, is KAGVTQTPRYLIKTRGQQVTLSCSPISGHRSVSWYQQTPGQGLQFLFEYFSETQRNKGNFPGRFSGRQFSNSRSEMNVSTLELGDSALYLCASSMTVMNTEAFFGQGTRLTVV.